The present entry profiles one T cell receptor (beta chain) with its context. This record belongs to a study of T cells after yellow fever vaccination. From germline, CDR1 is SGHTA and CDR2 FQGNSA. This CDR3 comprises 14 residues. V dropped 5 bases and J dropped 4; count of bases not matched to a gene: 6. TCRdb independently ran MiXCR on the 5' RACE reads; one entry per CDR3 protein. The sample yields approximately 260,000 distinct CDR3 sequences, under 15% seen once. The clonotype comes from a man aged 25-45 years who received the YFV17D yellow fever vaccine. The input for sequencing was CD4+ T cells sorted from PBMCs, taken 45 days after the yellow fever booster vaccination. This chain connects TRBV7-2 to TRBJ2-5; 8 positions match TRBD1. The CDR3 region is CASSKTGGRETQYF. CDR3 DNA: TGTGCCAGCAGCAAAACAGGGGGGAGAGAGACCCAGTACTTC.